The entry below gives a single T cell receptor beta chain sequence along with its context. This clonotype was seen ten or more times. This receptor's antigen is unknown. No base qualities exist here, and no much larger clone lies one base off it. Libraries came from 5' RACE. Sequencing took place on an Illumina MiSeq. Starting from the raw public reads, TCRdb applied fastp trimming at Q25, assembled clones with MiXCR and retained in-frame beta chains. Each entry is one CDR3 protein sequence, shown with its most common DNA and genes. This sample lists tens of thousands of distinct CDR3 sequences; around 4.5% were detected once. The ten largest clonotypes hold less than 9.5% of the sample. This specimen belongs to a study of T cells of healthy individuals (dated by TCRdb to the late 2010s). CDR1 and CDR2 were assigned from the germline V gene (reference sequence) as SGHKS and YYEKEE. V is pared back by 6 bases and J by 0 bases, with 18 bases lying between the germline termini. Inclusive of the bounding cysteine and phenylalanine, the CDR3 is 16 residues long. The read is trimmed to its CDR3 DNA, 48 bases read in frame from base 1.

The TCR comes from a human donor in good health. This receptor chain uses TRBV5-5 and TRBJ1-1, with no D gene named confidently. The nucleotide sequence reads as follows: TGTGCCAGCATCAGAACAAGGAGCACCTTGAACACTGAAGCTTTCTTT. This codes for CASIRTRSTLNTEAFF.